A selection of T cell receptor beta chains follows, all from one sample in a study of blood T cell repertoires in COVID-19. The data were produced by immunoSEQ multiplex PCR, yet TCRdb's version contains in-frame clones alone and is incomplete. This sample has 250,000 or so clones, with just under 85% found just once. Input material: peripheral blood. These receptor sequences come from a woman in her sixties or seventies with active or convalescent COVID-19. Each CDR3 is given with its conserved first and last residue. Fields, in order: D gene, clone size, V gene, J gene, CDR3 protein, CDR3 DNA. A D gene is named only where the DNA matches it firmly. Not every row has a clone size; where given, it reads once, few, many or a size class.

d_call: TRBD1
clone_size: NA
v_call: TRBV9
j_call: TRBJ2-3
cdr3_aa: CASTSDRGLRSNKDTQYF
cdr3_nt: TGTGCCAGCACCAGTGACAGGGGGCTGAGGTCGAATAAAGATACGCAGTATTTT

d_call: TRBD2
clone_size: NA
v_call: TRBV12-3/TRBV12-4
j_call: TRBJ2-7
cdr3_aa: CASQTSGFYEQYF
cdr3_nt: TGTGCCAGCCAGACTAGCGGTTTCTACGAGCAGTACTTC

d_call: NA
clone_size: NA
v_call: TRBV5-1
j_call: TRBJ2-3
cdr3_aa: CASSLTVASDTQYF
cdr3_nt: TGCGCCAGCAGCTTGACGGTGGCTAGCGATACGCAGTATTTT

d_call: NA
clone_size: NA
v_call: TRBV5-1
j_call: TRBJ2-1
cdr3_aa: CASSPTPGSYNEQFF
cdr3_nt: TGCGCCAGCAGCCCAACGCCGGGTTCCTACAATGAGCAGTTCTTC

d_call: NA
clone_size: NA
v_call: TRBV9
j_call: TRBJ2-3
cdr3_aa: CASSVGSGFQADTQYF
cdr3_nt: TGTGCCAGCAGCGTAGGCTCCGGTTTTCAGGCAGATACGCAGTATTTT

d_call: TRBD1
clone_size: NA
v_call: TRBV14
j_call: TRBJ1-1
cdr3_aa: CASSQFTGANTEAFF
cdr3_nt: TGTGCCAGCAGCCAATTTACAGGGGCGAACACTGAAGCTTTCTTT

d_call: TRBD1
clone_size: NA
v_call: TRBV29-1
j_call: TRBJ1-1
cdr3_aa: CSVGTGGDTEAFF
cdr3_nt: TGCAGCGTCGGGACAGGGGGGGACACTGAAGCTTTCTTT

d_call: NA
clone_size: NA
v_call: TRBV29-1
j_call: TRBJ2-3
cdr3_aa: CSVVSVEGLADTQYF
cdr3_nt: TGCAGCGTGGTGAGCGTCGAGGGCCTGGCAGATACGCAGTATTTT

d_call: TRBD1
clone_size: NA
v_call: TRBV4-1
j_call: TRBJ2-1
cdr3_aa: CASSQDSGQRTYNEQFF
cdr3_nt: TGCGCCAGCAGCCAAGATTCGGGACAGAGGACCTACAATGAGCAGTTCTTC

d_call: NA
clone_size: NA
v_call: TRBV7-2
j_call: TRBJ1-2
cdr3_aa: CASSLGTGNSQSNYGYTF
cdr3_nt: TGTGCCAGCAGCTTAGGAACCGGGAACTCCCAAAGTAACTATGGCTACACCTTC

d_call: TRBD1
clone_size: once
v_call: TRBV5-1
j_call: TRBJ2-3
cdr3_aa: CASRTGSDTQYF
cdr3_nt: TGCGCCAGCAGGACAGGGTCAGATACGCAGTATTTT

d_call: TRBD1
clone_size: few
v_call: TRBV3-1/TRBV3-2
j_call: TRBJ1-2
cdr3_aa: CASSQASTGGNGYTF
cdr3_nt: TGTGCCAGCAGCCAAGCCTCGACAGGGGGCAATGGCTACACCTTC

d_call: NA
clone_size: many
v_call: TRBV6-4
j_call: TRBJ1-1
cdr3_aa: CASSEEAHTEAFF
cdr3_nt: TGTGCCAGCAGTGAGGAGGCTCACACTGAAGCTTTCTTT

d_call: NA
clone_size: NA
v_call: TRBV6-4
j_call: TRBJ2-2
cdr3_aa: CASSSISNTGELFF
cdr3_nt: TGTGCCAGCTCATCAATTTCGAACACCGGGGAGCTGTTTTTT

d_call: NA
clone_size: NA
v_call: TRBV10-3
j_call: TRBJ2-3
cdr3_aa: CAISEPGSGTTDTQYF
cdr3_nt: TGTGCCATCAGTGAACCGGGAAGTGGAACCACAGATACGCAGTATTTT

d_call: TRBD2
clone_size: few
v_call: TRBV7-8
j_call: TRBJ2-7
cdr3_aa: CASSLVGLARGTEQYF
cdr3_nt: TGTGCCAGCAGCTTAGTTGGACTAGCCCGAGGCACCGAGCAGTACTTC

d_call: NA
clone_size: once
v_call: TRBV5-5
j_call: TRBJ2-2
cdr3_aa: CASSFSSNQATNTGELFF
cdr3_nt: TGTGCCAGCAGCTTTTCATCAAATCAGGCCACAAACACCGGGGAGCTGTTTTTT

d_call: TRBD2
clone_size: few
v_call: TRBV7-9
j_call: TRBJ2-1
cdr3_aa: CASSPRRVAGGKPWNEQFF
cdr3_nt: TGTGCCAGCAGCCCCCGGAGGGTAGCGGGAGGGAAGCCGTGGAATGAGCAGTTCTTC

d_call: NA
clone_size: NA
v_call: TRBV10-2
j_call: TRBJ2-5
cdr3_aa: CASRLLRGETQYF
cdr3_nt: TGCGCCAGCAGATTACTACGGGGGGAGACCCAGTACTTC

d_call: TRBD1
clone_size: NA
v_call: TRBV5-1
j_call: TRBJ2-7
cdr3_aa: CASSPRPGQGWVYF
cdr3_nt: TGCGCCAGCAGCCCCCGGCCGGGACAGGGTTGGGTGTACTTC

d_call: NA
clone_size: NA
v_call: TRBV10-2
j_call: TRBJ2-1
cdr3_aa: CASSGGGYGTYNEQFF
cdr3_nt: TGCGCCAGCAGTGGGGGCGGCTATGGCACCTACAATGAGCAGTTCTTC

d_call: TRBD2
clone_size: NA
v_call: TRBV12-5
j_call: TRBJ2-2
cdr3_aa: CASAFGGMNTGELFF
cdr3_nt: TGTGCTAGTGCCTTCGGGGGGATGAACACCGGGGAGCTGTTTTTT

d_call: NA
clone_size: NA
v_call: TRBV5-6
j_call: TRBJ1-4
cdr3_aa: CASSLRQEKLFF
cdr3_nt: TGTGCCAGCAGCTTGCGACAGGAAAAACTGTTTTTT

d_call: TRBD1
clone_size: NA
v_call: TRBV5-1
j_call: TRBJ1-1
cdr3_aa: CASSLDRGGMNTEAFF
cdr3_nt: TGCGCCAGCAGTTTGGACAGGGGGGGAATGAACACTGAAGCTTTCTTT

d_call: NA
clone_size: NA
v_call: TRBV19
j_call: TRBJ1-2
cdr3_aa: CASSTVAVANYGYTF
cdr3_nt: TGTGCCAGTAGTACGGTTGCGGTGGCGAACTATGGCTACACCTTC

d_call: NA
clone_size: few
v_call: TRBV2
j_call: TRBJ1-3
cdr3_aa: CASMQGYRNTIYF
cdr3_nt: TGTGCCAGCATGCAGGGGTACCGAAACACCATATATTTT

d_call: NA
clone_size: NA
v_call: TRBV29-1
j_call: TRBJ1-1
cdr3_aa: CSVGLRRTEAFF
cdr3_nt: TGCAGCGTAGGGTTAAGGAGGACTGAAGCTTTCTTT

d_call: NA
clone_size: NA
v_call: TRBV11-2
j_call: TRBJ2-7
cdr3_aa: CASSPVHVEQYF
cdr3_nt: TGTGCCAGCAGCCCTGTACACGTCGAGCAGTACTTC

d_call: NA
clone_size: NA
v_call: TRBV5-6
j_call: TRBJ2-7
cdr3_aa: CASTRRQVPIRYEQYF
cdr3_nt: TGTGCCAGCACCCGAAGACAGGTGCCAATTCGGTACGAGCAGTACTTC

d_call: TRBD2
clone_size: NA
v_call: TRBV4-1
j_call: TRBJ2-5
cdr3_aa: CASSQGSGLAGGGETQYF
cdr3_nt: TGCGCCAGCAGCCAAGGTTCCGGGCTAGCGGGCGGTGGTGAGACCCAGTACTTC

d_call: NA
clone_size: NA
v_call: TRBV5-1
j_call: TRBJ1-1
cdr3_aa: CASSLGGGRLITEAFF
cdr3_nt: TGCGCCAGCAGCTTGGGCGGGGGTAGGTTGATCACTGAAGCTTTCTTT

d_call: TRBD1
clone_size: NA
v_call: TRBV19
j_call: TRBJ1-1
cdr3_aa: CATSRGRNTEAFF
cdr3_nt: TGTGCCACCTCCAGGGGGCGGAACACTGAAGCTTTCTTT

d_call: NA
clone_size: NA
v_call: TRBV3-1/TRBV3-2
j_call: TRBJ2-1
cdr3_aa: CASSQARDEQFF
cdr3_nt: TGTGCCAGCAGCCAAGCGAGGGATGAGCAGTTCTTC

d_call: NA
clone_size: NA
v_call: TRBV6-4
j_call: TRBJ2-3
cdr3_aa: CASGRESTDTQYF
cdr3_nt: TGTGCCAGCGGTCGGGAGAGCACAGATACGCAGTATTTT

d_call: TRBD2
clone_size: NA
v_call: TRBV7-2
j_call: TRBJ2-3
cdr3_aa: CASSLGAGGADTQYF
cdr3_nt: TGTGCCAGCAGCTTAGGGGCTGGGGGGGCAGATACGCAGTATTTT

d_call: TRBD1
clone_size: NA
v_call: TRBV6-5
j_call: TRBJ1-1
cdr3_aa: CASRPNRGTTEAFF
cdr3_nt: TGTGCCAGCAGACCCAACAGGGGAACGACTGAAGCTTTCTTT

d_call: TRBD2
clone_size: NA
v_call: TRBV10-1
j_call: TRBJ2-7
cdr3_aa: CASRIPGLAFYEQYF
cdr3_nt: TGCGCCAGCAGGATTCCGGGACTAGCTTTCTACGAGCAGTACTTC

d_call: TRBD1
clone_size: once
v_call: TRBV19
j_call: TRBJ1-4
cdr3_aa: CASTLRGRGEKLFF
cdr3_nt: TGTGCCAGTACCCTCAGGGGGCGAGGTGAAAAACTGTTTTTT

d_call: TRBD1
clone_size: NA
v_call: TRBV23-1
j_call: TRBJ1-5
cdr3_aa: CASSQTSITGAGNQPQHF
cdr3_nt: TGCGCCAGCAGTCAAACAAGTATCACAGGGGCGGGCAATCAGCCCCAGCATTTT

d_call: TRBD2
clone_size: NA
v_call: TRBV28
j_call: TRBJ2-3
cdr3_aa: CASSLGSSGGRIGTDTQYF
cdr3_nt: TGTGCCAGCAGTTTAGGTTCGAGCGGGGGACGTATAGGGACAGATACGCAGTATTTT

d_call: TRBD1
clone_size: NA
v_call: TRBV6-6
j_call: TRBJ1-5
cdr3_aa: CASSRQGAAQPQHF
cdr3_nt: TGTGCCAGCAGTAGACAGGGGGCCGCTCAGCCCCAGCATTTT

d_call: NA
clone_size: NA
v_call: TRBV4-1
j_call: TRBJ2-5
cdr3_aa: CASSYSGQNQETQYF
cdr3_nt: TGCGCCAGCAGCTACAGCGGACAGAACCAAGAGACCCAGTACTTC

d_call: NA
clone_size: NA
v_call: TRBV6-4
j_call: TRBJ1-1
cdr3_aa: CASSDSLGSTEAFF
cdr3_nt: TGTGCCAGCAGTGACTCTCTGGGGAGCACTGAAGCTTTCTTT

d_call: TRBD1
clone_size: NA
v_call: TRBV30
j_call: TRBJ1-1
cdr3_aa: CAWSAQTGSEAFF
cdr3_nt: TGTGCCTGGAGTGCTCAGACAGGGTCTGAAGCTTTCTTT

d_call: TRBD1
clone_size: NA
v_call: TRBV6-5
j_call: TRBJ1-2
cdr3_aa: CASGDRALGNYGYTF
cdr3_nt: TGTGCCAGCGGGGACAGGGCCCTCGGGAACTATGGCTACACCTTC

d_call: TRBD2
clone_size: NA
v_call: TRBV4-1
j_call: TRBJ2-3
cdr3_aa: CASSPQALAGVGDTQYF
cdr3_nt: TGCGCCAGCAGCCCGCAGGCTCTAGCGGGGGTGGGAGATACGCAGTATTTT

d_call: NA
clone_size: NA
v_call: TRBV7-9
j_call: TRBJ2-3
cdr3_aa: CASSLARTSSTDTQYF
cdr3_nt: TGTGCCAGCAGCTTAGCTAGAACTTCTAGCACAGATACGCAGTATTTT

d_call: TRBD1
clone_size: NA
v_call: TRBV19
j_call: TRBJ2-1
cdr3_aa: CASSIQDRVTNEQFF
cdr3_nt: TGTGCCAGTAGTATTCAGGACAGGGTCACGAATGAGCAGTTCTTC

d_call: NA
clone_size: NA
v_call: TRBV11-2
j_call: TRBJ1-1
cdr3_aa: CASSPGQNTEAFF
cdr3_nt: TGTGCCAGCAGCCCTGGACAGAACACTGAAGCTTTCTTT

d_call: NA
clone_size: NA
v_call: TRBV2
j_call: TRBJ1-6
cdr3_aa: CASTLGSSPLHF
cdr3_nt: TGTGCCAGCACCTTGGGCTCCTCACCCCTCCACTTT

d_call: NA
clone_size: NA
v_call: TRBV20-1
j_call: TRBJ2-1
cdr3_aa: CSASLYNEQFF
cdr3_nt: TGCAGTGCTAGCTTGTACAATGAGCAGTTCTTC

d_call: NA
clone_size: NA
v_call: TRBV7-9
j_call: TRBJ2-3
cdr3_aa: CASSLSWGLASKADTQYF
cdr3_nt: TGTGCCAGCAGCTTAAGTTGGGGCCTAGCGAGTAAGGCAGATACGCAGTATTTT